Reported below is one T cell receptor beta chain. Repertoires were generated with immunoSEQ multiplex PCR, while TCRdb's copy carries only in-frame clones and drops some. In the table there are approximately 360,000 clones, about 90% of which are singletons. The data were obtained in a study of blood T cell repertoires in COVID-19. Study as a whole: Each recovered donor of Cohort 3 presented with two negative PCRs, clearance, or symptom resolution.

Which cohort a participant joined came from the clinical history participants gave. Trimming took 3 bases from V and 6 from J; bases not matched to a gene: 1. This CDR3 has 13 residues. CDR1 is MGHRA, CDR2 YSYEKL, per germline. Sequenced material: PBMCs or T cells enriched from blood (not recorded which). This chain joins TRBV4-1 and TRBJ1-5, with 8 bases identical to TRBD1. This receptor was taken from a man aged 35 to 55 in a cohort exposed to, infected with or recovered from COVID-19 (not recorded which). CDR3: CASSQDRVQPQHF. In DNA, the CDR3 is TGCGCCAGCAGCCAGGACAGGGTTCAGCCCCAGCATTTT.